Listed here are 15 T cell receptor beta chains from one sample, sequenced in a study of CD8+CD57+ T cells in acquired aplastic anemia. Genomic DNA provided the template from which TCR beta VDJ and CDR3 profiles were obtained. TCRdb ran MiXCR on the reads and lists one entry per CDR3 protein. This sample has 150,000 to 200,000 distinct CDR3 sequences, with 64% found just once. Sequencing was performed on sorted CD4+, CD8+, or CD8+CD57+ T cells (not recorded which) from PBMCs. The receptor source for this set is a human donor with severe aplastic anemia or a healthy control (not recorded which).

The CDR3 loop is CASSPPQVYEQYF. The CDR3 region has the DNA TGTGCCAGCAGCCCCCCCCAGGTCTACGAGCAGTACTTC. The chain carries TRBV9 and TRBJ2-7; D is uncertain. The V end was cut by 4 bases, the J end by 3 bases, with 11 bases between. The CDR3 totals 13 residues. CDR1 and CDR2 from the germline V gene are SGDLS and YYNGEE.

This clonotype came up many times. This chain uses TRBV9 with TRBJ2-7; D not resolved. CDR3 length: 15 amino acids. The V end was cut by 3 bases, the J end by 3 bases, with 16 bases between. Per germline, CDR1 SGDLS and CDR2 YYNGEE. Here the CDR3 reads CASSDAPGSDYEQYF. DNA of the CDR3: TGTGCCAGCAGCGACGCCCCCGGTTCGGACTACGAGCAGTACTTC. The full variable domain, completed using reference TRBV9 and TRBJ2-7, is DSGVTQTPKHLITATGQRVTLRCSPRSGDLSVYWYQQSLDQGLQFLIQYYNGEERAKGNILERFSAQQFPDLHSELNLSSLELGDSALYFCASSDAPGSDYEQYFGPGTRLTVT.

This chain joins TRBV5-6 and TRBJ1-1; TRBD1 is a possible D gene (5 bases). CDR3 length: 13 residues. The V gene lost 8 bases and the J gene lost 6 bases, with 17 bases spanning the gap. Germline-derived CDR1 and CDR2 are SGHDT and YYEEEE. The CDR3 region is CASSRAGFPEAFF. The CDR3 nucleotides are TGTGCCAGTTCGAGGGCAGGGTTCCCTGAAGCTTTCTTT.

J is TRBJ2-2 and V is TRBV25-1, with TRBD1 matching over 8 bases. In germline, CDR1 is MGHDK, CDR2 SYGVNS. V shed 7 bases, J shed 1 base, and the junction held 5 bases outside the gene matches. The CDR3 runs 15 residues. CDR3 nucleotide sequence: TGTGCCAGCAAACCCGGGACAGGGAACACCGGGGAGCTGTTTTTT. It translates to CASKPGTGNTGELFF.

A single count supports this clonotype. This rearrangement joins TRBV2 to TRBJ1-1; 7 nucleotides match TRBD1. The length of the CDR3 is 12 residues. The V segment lost 8 bases and the J segment 6 bases; nucleotides outside the gene matches: 6. Germline CDR1 reads SNHLY; CDR2 reads FYNNEI. CDR3 coding DNA: TGTGCCAGCCAGGGGGACATTGCTGAAGCTTTCTTT. Amino acids: CASQGDIAEAFF.

J is TRBJ2-7 and V is TRBV9; 7 positions match TRBD2. V was pared by 4 bases and J by 2 bases, with 9 bases of the junction left unmatched. The CDR3 has 15 amino acids. Germline V lookup: CDR1 SGDLS, CDR2 YYNGEE. For the CDR3, the DNA is TGTGCCAGCAGCCAAGTCGGACTAGTCACCTACGAGCAGTACTTC. Encoded protein: CASSQVGLVTYEQYF.

The CDR3 bases are TGTGCCAGTAGTGGGCGACAGGCGGCTCAAGCTTTCTTT. Translation: CASSGRQAAQAFF. V is TRBV19 and J is TRBJ1-1, with a possible D match to TRBD1 (6 bases). Germline CDR1 reads LNHDA; CDR2 reads SQIVND (reference sequence). V lost 5 bases and J lost 9, with 16 bases in between. The CDR3 runs to 13 residues.

This clonotype has at least ten counts. The gene calls are TRBV5-5 and TRBJ1-1, with a weak D call TRBD1 (6 bases). This CDR3 spans 14 amino acids. Trimming took off 7 bases at V and 1 base at J, with 14 bases between the two ends. Per germline, CDR1 SGHKS and CDR2 YYEKEE (reference sequence). In nucleotides, the CDR3 is TGTGCCAGCGCCCTGGGGGCAGCGAACACTGAAGCTTTCTTT. Translation: CASALGAANTEAFF.

The chain recombines TRBV20-1 with TRBJ1-2; 7 bases are shared with TRBD1. The CDR3 consists of 13 residues. CDR1 DFQATT and CDR2 SNEGSKA come from the germline V gene (reference sequence). Trimming took 3 bases from V and 7 from J; bases not matched to a gene: 8. The CDR3 nucleotides read TGCAGTGCTAGGGAGGAGACAGGGACTGGCTACACCTTC. Its protein is CSAREETGTGYTF.

The gene calls are TRBV7-9 and TRBJ2-5, with D hard to call. Trimming left V 5 bases short and J 2 bases short, with 6 bases between. Germline V CDR1 and CDR2: SEHNR, FQNEAQ (reference sequence). CDR3 length equals 12 residues. Here the CDR3 DNA reads TGTGCCAGCAGCCCCGCACAAGAGACCCAGTACTTC. It yields the protein CASSPAQETQYF.

This clonotype was observed a few times. The chain carries TRBV24-1 and TRBJ2-5; unclear D gene. The CDR3 is 15 residues long. Germline CDR1 and CDR2: KGHDR and SFDVKD. Between the trimmed V and J ends, which lost 2 bases and 2 bases, there was a span of 11 bases. The CDR3 reads CATSDSGSFQETQYF. DNA of the CDR3: TGTGCCACCAGTGATTCCGGGTCCTTTCAAGAGACCCAGTACTTC.

This sequence joins TRBV2 and TRBJ2-2; D not certain. CDR3 length: 17 residues. Per the germline V gene, CDR1 is SNHLY and CDR2 is FYNNEI. V lost 7 bases, J lost 6 bases, and 24 bases lay in between. CDR3 in amino acids: CASTEHGSGLFAGELFF. As DNA, the CDR3 is TGTGCCAGCACCGAGCACGGGTCGGGTTTGTTTGCCGGGGAGCTGTTTTTT.

The chain is built from TRBV9 and TRBJ1-2; perhaps TRBD1 as D (5 bases). CDR3 length: 15 amino acids. V dropped 0 bases and J dropped 1 base, with 10 bases sitting between them. CDR1 SGDLS and CDR2 YYNGEE come from the germline V gene. CDR3 sequence reads: CASSVAGRINYGYTF. The CDR3 region has the DNA TGTGCCAGCAGCGTAGCGGGACGGATTAACTATGGCTACACCTTC.

Here the CDR3 DNA reads TGTGCCAGCAGTCCGGTGCTGGATGGTGCCTCCGAGCAGTACTTC. It yields the protein CASSPVLDGASEQYF. V usage is TRBV6-6 and J usage is TRBJ2-7; D not certain. CDR3 length: 15 residues. In germline, CDR1 is MNHNY, CDR2 SVGAGI (reference sequence). Trimming took 5 bases from V and 6 from J, leaving 20 bases between them.

The genes are TRBV12-3 or TRBV12-4 and TRBJ1-1; 7 bases agree with TRBD1. The V and J ends lost 1 base and 6 bases, in that order; junction bases with no gene match: 8. The length of the CDR3 is 15 residues. The CDR3 coding sequence is TGTGCCAGCAGTTTAGGCTCAGGGGGAATCCCTGAAGCTTTCTTT. The encoded protein is CASSLGSGGIPEAFF.